These 3 T cell receptor beta chains were sequenced from one sample in a study of shared clonotypes between healthy human individuals. Profiling relied on immunoSEQ multiplex PCR, and the TCRdb table lists in-frame clones only, not all of them. Of roughly 2.5 million clones in the sample, just over 90% were seen once. Specimen: naive CD4+ T cells sorted from blood. Noted subset: CD45RA+ positively selected. The receptors originated from a man aged 18 to 29 in good health.

V and J are TRBV15 and TRBJ2-3, with D possibly matching TRBD2 (6 bases). CDR3 size: 14 residues. Trimming took off 3 bases at V and 6 bases at J, with 13 bases between the two ends. Germline V CDR1 and CDR2: LNHNV, YYDKDF (reference sequence). The CDR3 spells CATSRDGGMDTQYF. The DNA for the CDR3 is TGTGCCACCAGCAGGGACGGGGGTATGGATACGCAGTATTTT.

This sequence joins TRBV6-5 and TRBJ2-5, with D perhaps matching TRBD1 or TRBD2 (6 bases each). The V gene's germline CDR1 is MNHEY and CDR2 SVGAGI. The CDR3 length is 15 residues. V was pared by 2 bases and J by 4 bases, with 14 bases between. The CDR3 nucleotides are TGTGCCAGCAGTTACCCGGGGGCAAAGGGAGAGACCCAGTACTTC. Translation: CASSYPGAKGETQYF.

The chain uses TRBV28 and TRBJ2-1; 13 bases align to TRBD2. CDR1 and CDR2 from the germline V gene are MDHEN and SYDVKM. Trimming cost V 10 bases and J 10 bases; bases outside gene matches: 4. CDR3 length equals 12 residues. CDR3 sequence: CATGLAGDEQFF. DNA of the CDR3: TGTGCCACCGGACTAGCGGGAGACGAGCAGTTCTTC.